In its sample, the clone carrying this T cell receptor (beta chain) was seen many times. Its antigen is still unknown. The source of the sample is a study of Ad26.COV2.S vaccination and SARS-CoV-2 variants. Regarding the study as a whole: Comparability of non-spike TCR breadth was observed across vaccine and placebo recipients. Measurements of TCR breadth and depth may have given underestimates of the total T cell responses.

The CDR3 totals 16 residues. The V gene's germline CDR1 is KGHSH and CDR2 LQKENI. V dropped 2 bases and J dropped 6; count of bases not matched to a gene: 8. Repertoires were generated with immunoSEQ multiplex PCR, while TCRdb's copy carries only in-frame clones and drops some. The table has fewer than 100,000 clones, less than 85% seen once; the top ten hold about 15%. This TCR was sampled from a human donor who had recovered from COVID-19. V gene TRBV18 combines with J gene TRBJ2-2, with 8 bases identical to TRBD2. The sequences come from peripheral blood, collected after recovery from COVID-19. CDR3 sequence: CASSPRSGRTAGELFF. CDR3 bases: TGTGCCAGCTCACCAAGGAGCGGGAGAACCGCCGGGGAGCTGTTTTTT.